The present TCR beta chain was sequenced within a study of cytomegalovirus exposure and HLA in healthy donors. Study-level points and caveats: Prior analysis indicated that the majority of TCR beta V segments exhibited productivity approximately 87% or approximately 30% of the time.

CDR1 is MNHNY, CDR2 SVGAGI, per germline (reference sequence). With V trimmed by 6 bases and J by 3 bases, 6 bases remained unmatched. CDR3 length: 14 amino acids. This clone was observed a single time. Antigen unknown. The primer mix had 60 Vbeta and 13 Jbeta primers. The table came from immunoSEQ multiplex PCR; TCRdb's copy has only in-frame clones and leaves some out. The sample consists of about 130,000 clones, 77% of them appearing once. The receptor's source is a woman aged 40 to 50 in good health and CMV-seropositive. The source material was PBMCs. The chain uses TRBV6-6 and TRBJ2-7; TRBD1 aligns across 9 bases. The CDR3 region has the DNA TGTGCCAGCAGGACGGGACAGGGTATCTACGAGCAGTACTTC. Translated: CASRTGQGIYEQYF.